This section outlines one T cell receptor (beta chain) sequence together with its context. The sample originates from a study of CD8 T cells in Susac syndrome. V lost 4 bases and J lost 5; bases outside the gene matches: 14. Looked up from germline, CDR1 is SGDLS and CDR2 is YYNGEE. CDR3 size: 16 residues. RNA was extracted with the RNeasy kit, and a quantity of roughly 0.5 to 1 ug was reverse transcribed using random hexamers. Multiplex PCR with immunoSEQ amplified the TCR beta CDR3 across 54 Vbeta and 13 Jbeta. Each CDR3 protein gets one entry after TCRdb re-called the immunoSEQ multiplex PCR reads with MiXCR. The table has 180,000 or so distinct CDR3 sequences, around 94% seen once.

The V and J genes are TRBV9 and TRBJ1-2; TRBD1 matches at 7 bases. This clonotype was obtained from a human donor in good health. Sample: CD4+ T cells from PBMCs. CDR3 region: CASSPPGQVLVYGYTF. CDR3 nucleotides: TGTGCCAGCAGCCCACCCGGACAGGTTCTTGTTTATGGCTACACCTTC.